The 24 T cell receptor beta chains below come from one sample, sequenced in a study of T cell responses to AZD1222 COVID-19 vaccine. The data were produced by immunoSEQ multiplex PCR, yet TCRdb's version contains in-frame clones alone and is incomplete. The sample holds 50,000 to 70,000 clones, approximately 85% seen once. The sequencing used peripheral blood, collected on day 0 of MenACWY control vaccination. All receptors derive from an adult in good health.

This clone was observed a handful of times. This chain joins TRBV25-1 and TRBJ2-5; D remains unclear. The CDR3 contains 14 residues. The germline V gene has CDR1 MGHDK and CDR2 SYGVNS. The V end lost 7 bases, the J end lost 2 bases, and 14 bases lay between the germline ends. CDR3: CASTIGNNQETQYF. CDR3 in DNA: TGTGCCAGCACAATAGGGAATAATCAAGAGACCCAGTACTTC.

The chain combines TRBV6-6 with TRBJ2-7; TRBD1 agrees at 8 bases. Germline values: CDR1 MNHNY, CDR2 SVGAGI (reference sequence). This CDR3 region has 14 residues. V was clipped by 6 bases and J by 4 bases; unmatched bases: 8. The CDR3 loop reads CASSPPGQGYEQYF. The DNA of the CDR3 is TGTGCCAGCAGCCCCCCAGGACAGGGTTACGAGCAGTACTTC.

The rearrangement uses TRBV5-1 and TRBJ1-3; D is perhaps TRBD1 (5 bases). The CDR3 loop spans 16 amino acids. Trimming pared 0 bases from V and 0 bases from J, leaving 10 bases between. The germline CDR1 and CDR2 sequences are SGHRS and YFSETQ. CDR3 residues: CASSLASGTSGNTIYF. For the CDR3, the DNA is TGCGCCAGCAGCTTGGCCTCAGGGACCTCTGGAAACACCATATATTTT.

The chain combines TRBV3-1 (or the pseudogene TRBV3-2) with TRBJ2-6, with D possibly TRBD2 on 5 matching bases. Between the trimmed V and J ends, which lost 2 bases and 2 bases, there was a span of 10 bases. Germline-derived CDR1 and CDR2 are LGHDT and YNNKEL (reference sequence). The CDR3 extends over 16 amino acids. In DNA, the CDR3 is TGTGCCAGCAGCCAAAACCCGAGGGCTGGGGCCAACGTCCTGACTTTC. This encodes CASSQNPRAGANVLTF.

The CDR3: CASSLGQKVVTDTQYF. As DNA, the CDR3 is TGTGCCAGCAGCTTAGGACAGAAGGTAGTCACAGATACGCAGTATTTT. The rearrangement joins TRBV5-8 to TRBJ2-3, with D maybe TRBD1 (6 bases). The CDR3 spans 16 residues. The germline gives CDR1 SGHTS, CDR2 YDEGEE. V lost 2 bases and J 2 bases, leaving 15 bases between the germline ends.

The rearrangement links TRBV7-9 to TRBJ1-1; D unclear. Trimming left V 0 bases short and J 5 bases short, with 7 bases between. CDR3 size: 13 residues. The germline V gene has CDR1 SEHNR and CDR2 FQNEAQ (reference sequence). The CDR3 sequence is CASSLAAGTEAFF. CDR3 sequence (DNA): TGTGCCAGCAGCTTAGCGGCGGGGACTGAAGCTTTCTTT.

CDR3 in amino acids: CASSPNLAGAYNEQFF. The CDR3 region has the DNA TGTGCCAGCTCACCAAACTTAGCGGGAGCGTACAATGAGCAGTTCTTC. The V and J genes are TRBV18 and TRBJ2-1; TRBD2 matches 9 bases. The ends lost 2 bases at V and 4 bases at J; junction bases unmatched: 6. The length of the CDR3 is 16 residues. Per the germline V gene, CDR1 is KGHSH and CDR2 is LQKENI.

The CDR3 region has the DNA TGCGCCAGCAGCCAGGGCCCCTTGGGTTTAGCGGGAACAGATACGCAGTATTTT. This encodes CASSQGPLGLAGTDTQYF. The J gene is TRBJ2-3, the V gene TRBV4-3; 8 bases match TRBD2. J lost 3 bases, V lost 3 bases, and 14 bases had no gene match. Germline CDR1 reads LGHNA; CDR2 reads YSLEER. This CDR3 has 18 residues.

This chain uses TRBV19 with TRBJ2-6, with a tentative D call TRBD1 (6 bases). V shed 6 bases and J shed 0 bases, with 12 bases lying between them. The germline V gene encodes CDR1 LNHDA and CDR2 SQIVND (reference sequence). The CDR3 is 16 amino acids. The DNA for the CDR3 is TGTGCCAGTAGGGACAGTTCCGCCTCTGGGGCCAACGTCCTGACTTTC. Translating gives CASRDSSASGANVLTF.

This clone has only a few counts. The V and J genes are TRBV5-1 and TRBJ1-6; D uncertain. V gave up 0 bases and J gave up 1 base, with 14 bases separating them. CDR3 length: 18 amino acids. CDR1 SGHRS and CDR2 YFSETQ come from the germline V gene. CDR3 region: CASSLGRNRGSYNSPLHF. The DNA for the CDR3 is TGCGCCAGCAGCTTGGGACGGAATAGAGGGTCCTATAATTCACCCCTCCACTTT.

V usage is TRBV7-9 and J usage is TRBJ1-5; D remains unclear. V shed 4 bases and J shed 0 bases, with 4 bases lying between them. CDR1 and CDR2 (germline): SEHNR, FQNEAQ (reference sequence). This CDR3 spans 13 amino acids. The CDR3 protein is CASSSYSNQPQHF. The CDR3 nucleotides are TGTGCCAGCAGCTCTTATAGCAATCAGCCCCAGCATTTT.

The rearrangement links TRBV6-5 to TRBJ1-2; D gene uncertain. Trimming shortened V by 5 bases and J by 8 bases, and 15 bases separated the two germline ends. From germline, CDR1 is MNHEY and CDR2 SVGAGI. The CDR3 contains 13 residues. CDR3 in amino acids: CASSPMRSSGYTF. The CDR3 DNA is TGTGCCAGCAGTCCCATGCGTTCGTCGGGCTACACCTTC.

This chain uses TRBV19 with TRBJ2-1; D not resolved. The CDR3 loop spans 16 amino acids. Germline CDR1 reads LNHDA; CDR2 reads SQIVND (reference sequence). The germline V and J ends were trimmed by 6 bases and 4 bases, with 19 bases remaining between them. In nucleotides, the CDR3 is TGTGCCAGTAGGCCCGCTCGCGCCCTCAATTACAATGAGCAGTTCTTC. Protein: CASRPARALNYNEQFF. The variable domain in full, with the rest retrieved from reference TRBV19 and TRBJ2-1, is DGGITQSPKYLFRKEGQNVTLSCEQNLNHDAMYWYRQDPGQGLRLIYYSQIVNDFQKGDIAEGYSVSREKKESFPLTVTSAQKNPTAFYLCASRPARALNYNEQFFGPGTRLTVL.

This clone was found once. The chain is built from TRBV9 and TRBJ2-1; TRBD1 might be the D (5 bases). Germline V gene sequence: CDR1 SGDLS, CDR2 YYNGEE. The V and J ends lost 0 bases and 6 bases respectively, with 13 bases between them. There are 15 residues in the CDR3. Written as DNA, the CDR3 is TGTGCCAGCAGCGTAGTGGACACCCAGGGCAATGAGCAGTTCTTC. Translating it yields CASSVVDTQGNEQFF.

The chain employs TRBV7-2 and TRBJ1-4; tentative D call: TRBD1 (6 bases). Germline V gives CDR1 SGHTA, CDR2 FQGNSA. The CDR3 runs 15 residues. V was clipped by 5 bases and J by 4 bases, with 14 bases between them. The CDR3 DNA sequence: TGTGCCAGCAGCCCCGACAGGACTCATAATGAAAAACTGTTTTTT. Protein: CASSPDRTHNEKLFF.

The chain has TRBV7-9 and TRBJ2-4; 9 bases fit TRBD2. The CDR3 length is 14 residues. V lost 1 base and J lost 10; bases outside the gene matches: 5. Germline V gene lookup returns CDR1 SEHNR and CDR2 FQNEAQ (reference sequence). CDR3 in amino acids: CASSLVGTSGIQYF. CDR3 DNA sequence: TGTGCCAGCAGCTTAGTGGGAACTAGCGGGATTCAGTACTTC.

CDR3 nucleotide sequence: TGTGCCAGCAGCTTAGTGCCAGGACTAGCGGGGATCACAGATACGCAGTATTTT. Its translation is CASSLVPGLAGITDTQYF. The chain is built from TRBV7-8 and TRBJ2-3, with 12 bases identical to TRBD2. Germline CDR1 is SGHVS and CDR2 is FQNEAQ. With 1 base clipped from V and 2 bases from J, the junction kept 7 bases outside the gene matches. This CDR3 has 18 residues.

The chain is built from TRBV6-2 or TRBV6-3 and TRBJ2-5; unclear D gene. Trimming took off 2 bases at V and 3 bases at J, with 10 bases between the two ends. There are 14 residues in the CDR3. Germline-derived CDR1 and CDR2 are MNHEY and SVGEGT. The CDR3 loop reads CASSYVGLKETQYF. CDR3 in DNA: TGTGCCAGCAGTTACGTAGGCCTTAAAGAGACCCAGTACTTC.

This clone has a single count. In nucleotides, the CDR3 is TGTGCCAGCAGCCCGAGGACTCTTCAAGAGACCCAGTACTTC. Protein product: CASSPRTLQETQYF. The chain employs TRBV3-1 (or the pseudogene TRBV3-2) and TRBJ2-5, with TRBD2 as a possible D gene (5 bases). Per germline, CDR1 LGHDT and CDR2 YNNKEL (reference sequence). V shed 4 bases and J shed 2 bases, with 11 bases lying between them. The CDR3 contains 14 residues.

Worth noting for this clone: The junction departs from germline at one end; a sequencing error may be responsible. V usage is TRBV7-2 and J usage is TRBJ2-3; D remains ambiguous. The CDR3 is made up of 15 amino acids. Germline lookup yields CDR1 SGHTA and CDR2 FQGNSA. CDR3 sequence: CASNLNSLETDTQYF. The CDR3 DNA sequence: TGTGCCAGCAACTTAAACAGCCTCGAGACAGATACGCAGTATTTT.

This clone was seen only once. The genes are TRBV21-1 and TRBJ1-6; the D segment call TRBD1 is taken from the table without a DNA check. TRBV21-1 corresponds to a pseudogene. The CDR3 covers 19 residues. CDR3 sequence: CASSNWDRVGPKVNSPLHF. CDR3 bases: TGTGCCAGCAGCAATTGGGACAGGGTGGGTCCTAAAGTTAATTCACCCCTCCACTTT.

The V gene is TRBV6-1, the J gene TRBJ1-1; TRBD1 matches 7 bases. The germline V gene has CDR1 MNHNS and CDR2 SASEGT. The CDR3 totals 16 residues. V was clipped by 4 bases and J by 1 base; unmatched bases: 9. The CDR3 is CASSVEGGGRNTEAFF. As DNA, the CDR3 is TGTGCCAGCAGTGTAGAGGGAGGGGGCAGGAACACTGAAGCTTTCTTT.

As for this clone: Mismatch with germline at one junction end may stem from a read error. The chain is built from TRBV7-7 and TRBJ2-5; D may correspond to TRBD1 or TRBD2 (5 bases each). Germline-derived CDR1 and CDR2 are SSHAT and FNYEAQ (reference sequence). CDR3 length: 14 residues. CDR3 nucleotides: TGTGCTAGCAGCTTATTAGGGGCGGGAGAGACCCAGTACTTC. Translating it yields CASSLLGAGETQYF. The whole variable domain, remainder taken from reference TRBV7-7 and TRBJ2-5, is GAGVSQSPRYKVTKRGQDVTLRCDPISSHATLYWYQQALGQGPEFLTYFNYEAQPDKSGLPSDRFSAERPEGSISTLTIQRTEQRDSAMYRCASSLLGAGETQYFGPGTRLLVL.

The V gene is TRBV7-9, the J gene TRBJ1-1, with 8 bases aligning to TRBD1. V gave up 1 base and J gave up 4 bases; unmatched junction bases: 2. The V gene's germline CDR1 is SEHNR and CDR2 FQNEAQ (reference sequence). The CDR3 is made up of 14 amino acids. As DNA, the CDR3 is TGTGCCAGCAGCTTAGGACAGGGGTTCACTGAAGCTTTCTTT. Protein: CASSLGQGFTEAFF.